This T cell receptor beta chain was recovered during a study of T cell repertoires in cytomegalovirus infection (dated 2019 in TCRdb). Regarding the research as a whole: Because public TCR beta signatures pointed to carriage of CMV infection together with the matching HLA type, the HLA type of each donor mattered for the analysis. Results and caveats for the whole study, not just this receptor: In both this cohort and an independent cohort of some 370 donors, the cumulative frequency of public TCR beta family members distinguished carriers of CMV infection plus the relevant HLA type. The ex vivo response was dominated by HLA-C-restricted CMV-specific TCR beta clonotypes, which also provided the single most frequent clonotype in two of eight donors.

Turning to this clonotype: Its antigen remains undetermined. Per-base quality was not reported, and no clone a single base away is much larger than it.

TCRdb names Illumina HiSeq 1500 as the instrument used. TCRdb took the public reads, trimmed them with fastp at Q25, ran MiXCR for clone calling and kept in-frame beta chains. Rows with one shared CDR3 protein collapse into an entry with the most common genes and DNA. The sample table shows roughly 180,000 distinct CDR3 sequences, and roughly 15% are seen once. 20% to 25% of the sample is taken by the ten largest. Sequencing used CD8+ T cells from PBMCs. The sequence derives from a human donor in good health (CMV status not recorded). Some clones in this sample may be carry-over from other donors' samples.

The DNA sequence is as follows: TGTGCCAGTCAAAACGGTGAGCAGTTCTTC. Its protein reads: CASQNGEQFF. The rearranged chain carries TRBV6-6 and TRBJ2-1, with the D gene call left open. V is shortened by 9 bases, J by 9 bases, and the region joining them spans 9 bases. Taken from cysteine to phenylalanine, the CDR3 has 10 residues. The entry retains the CDR3 DNA only, 30 bases that are in frame from base 1. CDR1 MNHNY and CDR2 SVGAGI were looked up in the germline V gene (reference sequence).